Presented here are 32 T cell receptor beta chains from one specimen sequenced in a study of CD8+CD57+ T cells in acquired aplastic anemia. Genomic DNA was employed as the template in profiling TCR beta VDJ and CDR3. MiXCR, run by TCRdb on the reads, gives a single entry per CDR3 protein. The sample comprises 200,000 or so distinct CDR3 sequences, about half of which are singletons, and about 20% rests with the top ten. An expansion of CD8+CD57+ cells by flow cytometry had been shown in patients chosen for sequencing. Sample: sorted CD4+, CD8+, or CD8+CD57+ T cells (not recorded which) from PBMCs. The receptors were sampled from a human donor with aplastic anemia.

CDR3 in amino acids: CASSWGQGAHEQYF. The CDR3 DNA reads TGTGCCAGCAGTTGGGGACAGGGGGCCCACGAGCAGTACTTC. The V call is TRBV28, the J call TRBJ2-7; 12 nucleotides line up with TRBD1. Germline CDR1 MDHEN, CDR2 SYDVKM. The CDR3 loop spans 14 amino acids. The junction had 3 bases not matched to a gene; V was cut back by 4 bases and J by 5 bases.

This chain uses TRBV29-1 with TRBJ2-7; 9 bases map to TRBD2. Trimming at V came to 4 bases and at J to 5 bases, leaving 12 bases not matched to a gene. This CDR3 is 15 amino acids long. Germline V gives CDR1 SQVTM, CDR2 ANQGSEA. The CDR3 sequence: CSVGIAGAPTNEQYF. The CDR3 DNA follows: TGCAGCGTTGGAATAGCGGGAGCCCCGACAAACGAGCAGTACTTC.

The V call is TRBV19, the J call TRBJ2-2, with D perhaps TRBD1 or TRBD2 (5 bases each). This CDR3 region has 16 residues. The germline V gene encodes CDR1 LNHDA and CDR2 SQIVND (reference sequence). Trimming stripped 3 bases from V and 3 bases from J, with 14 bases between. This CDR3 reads CASSIVQGGHTGELFF. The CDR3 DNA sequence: TGTGCCAGTAGTATTGTTCAGGGCGGGCACACCGGGGAGCTGTTTTTT.

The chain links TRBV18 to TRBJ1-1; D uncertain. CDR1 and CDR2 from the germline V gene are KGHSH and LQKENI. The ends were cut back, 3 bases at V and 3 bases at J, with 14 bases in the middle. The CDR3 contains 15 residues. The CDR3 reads CASSPPRRQYTEAFF. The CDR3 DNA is TGTGCCAGCTCACCTCCTCGACGTCAATACACTGAAGCTTTCTTT.

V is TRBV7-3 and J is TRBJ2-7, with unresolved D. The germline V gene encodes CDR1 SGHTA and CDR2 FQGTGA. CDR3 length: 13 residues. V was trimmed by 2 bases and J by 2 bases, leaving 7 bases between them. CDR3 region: CASSLQPAYEQYF. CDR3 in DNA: TGTGCCAGCAGCTTACAGCCGGCCTACGAGCAGTACTTC.

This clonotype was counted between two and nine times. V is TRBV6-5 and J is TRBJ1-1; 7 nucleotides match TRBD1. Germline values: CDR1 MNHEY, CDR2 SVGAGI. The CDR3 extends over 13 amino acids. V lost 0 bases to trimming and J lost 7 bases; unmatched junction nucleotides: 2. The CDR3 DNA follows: TGTGCCAGCAGTTACTCACAGGGGTATGAAGCTTTCTTT. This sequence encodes CASSYSQGYEAFF.

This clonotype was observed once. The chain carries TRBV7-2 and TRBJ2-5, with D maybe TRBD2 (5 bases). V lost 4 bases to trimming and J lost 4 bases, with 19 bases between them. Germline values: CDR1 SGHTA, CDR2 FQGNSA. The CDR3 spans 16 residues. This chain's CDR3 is CASSSSGSLVGETQYF. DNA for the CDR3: TGTGCCAGCAGCTCGAGCGGTAGCTTGGTAGGAGAGACCCAGTACTTC.

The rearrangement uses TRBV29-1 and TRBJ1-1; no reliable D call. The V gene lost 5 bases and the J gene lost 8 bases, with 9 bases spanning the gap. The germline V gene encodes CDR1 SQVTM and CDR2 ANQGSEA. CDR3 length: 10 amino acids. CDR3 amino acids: CSVRLIEAFF. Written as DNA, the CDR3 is TGCAGCGTTAGATTGATAGAAGCTTTCTTT. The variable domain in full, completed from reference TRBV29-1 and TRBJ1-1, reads SAVISQKPSRDICQRGTSLTIQCQVDSQVTMMFWYRQQPGQSLTLIATANQGSEATYESGFVIDKFPISRPNLTFSTLTVSNMSPEDSSIYLCSVRLIEAFFGQGTRLTVV.

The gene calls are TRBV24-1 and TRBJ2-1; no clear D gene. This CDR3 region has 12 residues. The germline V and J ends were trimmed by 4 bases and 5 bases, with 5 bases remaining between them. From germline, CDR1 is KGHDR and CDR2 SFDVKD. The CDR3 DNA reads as TGTGCCACCAGTGACCCTCACAATGAGCAGTTCTTC. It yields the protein CATSDPHNEQFF.

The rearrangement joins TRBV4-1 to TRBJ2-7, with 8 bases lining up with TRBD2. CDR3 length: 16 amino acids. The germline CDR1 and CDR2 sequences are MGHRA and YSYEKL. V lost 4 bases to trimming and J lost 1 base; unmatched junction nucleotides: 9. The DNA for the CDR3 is TGCGCCAGCAGCCCTCGGGTAGCGGGGCCTTCCTACGAGCAGTACTTC. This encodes CASSPRVAGPSYEQYF.

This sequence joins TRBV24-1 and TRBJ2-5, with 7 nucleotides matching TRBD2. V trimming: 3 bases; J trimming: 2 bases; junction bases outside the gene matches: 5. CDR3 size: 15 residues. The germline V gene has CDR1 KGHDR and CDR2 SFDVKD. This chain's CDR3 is CATSDHTAGQETQYF. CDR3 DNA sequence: TGTGCCACCAGTGATCACACAGCGGGGCAAGAGACCCAGTACTTC.

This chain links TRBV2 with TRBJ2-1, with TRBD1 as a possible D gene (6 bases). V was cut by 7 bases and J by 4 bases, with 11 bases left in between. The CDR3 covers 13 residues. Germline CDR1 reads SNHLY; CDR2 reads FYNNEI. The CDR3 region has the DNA TGTGCCAGCAATGCAGGGGAGTACAATGAGCAGTTCTTC. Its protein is CASNAGEYNEQFF. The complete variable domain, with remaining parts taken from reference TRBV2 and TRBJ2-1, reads EPEVTQTPSHQVTQMGQEVILRCVPISNHLYFYWYRQILGQKVEFLVSFYNNEISEKSEIFDDQFSVERPDGSNFTLKIRSTKLEDSAMYFCASNAGEYNEQFFGPGTRLTVL.

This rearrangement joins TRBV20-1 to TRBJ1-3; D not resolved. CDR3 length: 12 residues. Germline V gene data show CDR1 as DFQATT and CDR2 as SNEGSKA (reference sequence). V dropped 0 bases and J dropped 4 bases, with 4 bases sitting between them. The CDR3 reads CSARESGNTIYF. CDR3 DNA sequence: TGCAGTGCTAGAGAGAGCGGAAACACCATATATTTT.

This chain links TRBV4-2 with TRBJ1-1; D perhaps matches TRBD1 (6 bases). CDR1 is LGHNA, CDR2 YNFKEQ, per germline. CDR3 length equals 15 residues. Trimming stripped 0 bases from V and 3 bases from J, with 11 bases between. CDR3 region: CASSQEGHSHTEAFF. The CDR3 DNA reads TGTGCCAGCAGCCAAGAGGGACACTCGCACACTGAAGCTTTCTTT.

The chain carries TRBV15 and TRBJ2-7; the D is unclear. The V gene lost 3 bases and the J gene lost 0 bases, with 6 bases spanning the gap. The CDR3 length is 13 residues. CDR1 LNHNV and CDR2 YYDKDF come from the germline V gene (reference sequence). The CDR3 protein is CATSRLGSYEQYF. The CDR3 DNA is TGTGCCACCAGCAGGTTAGGCTCCTACGAGCAGTACTTC.

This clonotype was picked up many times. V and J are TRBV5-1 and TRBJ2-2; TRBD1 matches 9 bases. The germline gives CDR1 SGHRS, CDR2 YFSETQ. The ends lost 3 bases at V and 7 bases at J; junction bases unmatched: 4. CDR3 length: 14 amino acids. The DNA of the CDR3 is TGCGCCAGCAGCTCGCGGACAGGGGTCGGGGAGCTGTTTTTT. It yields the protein CASSSRTGVGELFF.

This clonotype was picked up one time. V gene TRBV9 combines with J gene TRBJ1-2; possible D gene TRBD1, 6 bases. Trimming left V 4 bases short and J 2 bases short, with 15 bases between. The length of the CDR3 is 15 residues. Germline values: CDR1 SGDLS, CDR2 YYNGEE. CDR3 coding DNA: TGTGCCAGCAGCTTAGGGGGAGCACTAAACTATGGCTACACCTTC. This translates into CASSLGGALNYGYTF.

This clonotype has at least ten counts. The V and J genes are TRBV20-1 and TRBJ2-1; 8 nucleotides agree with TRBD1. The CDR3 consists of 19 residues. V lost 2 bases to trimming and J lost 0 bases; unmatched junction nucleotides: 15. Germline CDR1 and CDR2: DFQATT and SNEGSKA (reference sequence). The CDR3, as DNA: TGCAGTGCTAGAAGGAGGTACAGGGGGGCGACAAGCTCCTACAATGAGCAGTTCTTC. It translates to CSARRRYRGATSSYNEQFF.

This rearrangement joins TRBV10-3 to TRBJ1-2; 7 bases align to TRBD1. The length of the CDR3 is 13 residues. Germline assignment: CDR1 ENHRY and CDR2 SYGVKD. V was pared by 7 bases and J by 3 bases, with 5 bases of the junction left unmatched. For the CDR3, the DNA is TGTGCCATCAAAGGGGGCATCGACTATGGCTACACCTTC. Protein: CAIKGGIDYGYTF.

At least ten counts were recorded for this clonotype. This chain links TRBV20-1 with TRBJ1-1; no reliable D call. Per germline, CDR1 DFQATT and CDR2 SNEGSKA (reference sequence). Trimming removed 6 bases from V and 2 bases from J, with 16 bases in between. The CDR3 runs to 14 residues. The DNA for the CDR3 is TGCAGTGCCACAGAGGTTATGCCTAACACTGAAGCTTTCTTT. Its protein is CSATEVMPNTEAFF.

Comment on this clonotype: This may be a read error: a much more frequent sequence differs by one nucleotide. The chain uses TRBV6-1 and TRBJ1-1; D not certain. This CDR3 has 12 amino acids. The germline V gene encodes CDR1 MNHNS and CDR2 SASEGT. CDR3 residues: CASSEKNTEASF. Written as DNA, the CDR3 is TGTGCCAGCAGTGAGAAGAACACTGAAGCTTCCTTT.

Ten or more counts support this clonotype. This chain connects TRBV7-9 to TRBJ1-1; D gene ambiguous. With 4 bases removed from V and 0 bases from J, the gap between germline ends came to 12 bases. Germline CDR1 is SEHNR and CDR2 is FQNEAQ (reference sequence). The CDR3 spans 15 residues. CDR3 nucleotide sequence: TGTGCCAGCAGCTCCCCCGCGACGGTGAACACTGAAGCTTTCTTT. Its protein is CASSSPATVNTEAFF.

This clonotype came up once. CDR3: CASSPSGQGESYEQYF. The CDR3 nucleotides read TGTGCCAGCAGTCCCTCGGGACAGGGGGAATCCTACGAGCAGTACTTC. This rearrangement joins TRBV6-1 to TRBJ2-7; 11 nucleotides match TRBD1. Trimming took 5 bases from V and 1 from J; bases not matched to a gene: 7. The germline CDR1 and CDR2 sequences are MNHNS and SASEGT. The CDR3 contains 16 residues.

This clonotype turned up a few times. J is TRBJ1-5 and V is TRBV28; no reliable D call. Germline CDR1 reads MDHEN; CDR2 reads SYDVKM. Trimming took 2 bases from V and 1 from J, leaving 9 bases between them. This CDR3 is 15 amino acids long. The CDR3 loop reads CASSLEASSNQPQHF. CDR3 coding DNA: TGTGCCAGCAGTTTAGAGGCCTCGAGCAATCAGCCCCAGCATTTT.

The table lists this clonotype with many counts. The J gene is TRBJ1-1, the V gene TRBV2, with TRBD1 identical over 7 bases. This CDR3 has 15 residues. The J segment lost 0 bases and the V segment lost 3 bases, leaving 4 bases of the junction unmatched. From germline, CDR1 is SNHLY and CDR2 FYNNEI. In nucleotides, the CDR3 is TGTGCCAGCAGTGAGCAGGGGGTAATGAACACTGAAGCTTTCTTT. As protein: CASSEQGVMNTEAFF.

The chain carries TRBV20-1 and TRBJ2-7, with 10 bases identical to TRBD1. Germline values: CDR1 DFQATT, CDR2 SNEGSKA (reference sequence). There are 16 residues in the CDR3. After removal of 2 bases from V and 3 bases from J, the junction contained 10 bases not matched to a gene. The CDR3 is CSARNPGQGIIYEQYF. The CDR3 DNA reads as TGCAGTGCTAGAAACCCGGGACAGGGGATAATCTACGAGCAGTACTTC.

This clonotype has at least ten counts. CDR3 sequence reads: CASEGGARETQYF. The CDR3 bases are TGTGCCAGTGAGGGGGGGGCCAGGGAGACCCAGTACTTC. The chain links TRBV19 to TRBJ2-5, with D possibly being TRBD2 (7 bases). CDR3 length: 13 amino acids. Trimming removed 8 bases from V and 5 bases from J, with 15 bases in between. Germline loops: CDR1 LNHDA, CDR2 SQIVND (reference sequence).

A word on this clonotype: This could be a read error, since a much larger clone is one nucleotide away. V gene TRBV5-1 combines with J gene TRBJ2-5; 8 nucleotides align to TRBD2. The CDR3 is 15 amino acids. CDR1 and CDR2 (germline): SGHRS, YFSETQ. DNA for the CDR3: TGTGCCAGCAGCTTCTTCCGGGGGGGAAAGGAGGCCCAGTACTTC. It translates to CASSFFRGGKEAQYF.

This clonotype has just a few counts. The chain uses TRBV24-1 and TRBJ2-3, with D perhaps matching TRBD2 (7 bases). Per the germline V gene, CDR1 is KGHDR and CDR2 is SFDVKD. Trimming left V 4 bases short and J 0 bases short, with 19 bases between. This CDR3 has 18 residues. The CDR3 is CATSEGGTTGGSTDTQYF. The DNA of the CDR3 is TGTGCCACCAGTGAGGGGGGGACAACAGGAGGGAGCACAGATACGCAGTATTTT.

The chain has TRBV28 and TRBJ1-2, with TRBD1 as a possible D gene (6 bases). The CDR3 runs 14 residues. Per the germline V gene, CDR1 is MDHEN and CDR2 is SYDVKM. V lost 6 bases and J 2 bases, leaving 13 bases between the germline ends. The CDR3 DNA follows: TGTGCCAGCAGGTCTACAGGGCGGAACTATGGCTACACCTTC. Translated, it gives CASRSTGRNYGYTF.

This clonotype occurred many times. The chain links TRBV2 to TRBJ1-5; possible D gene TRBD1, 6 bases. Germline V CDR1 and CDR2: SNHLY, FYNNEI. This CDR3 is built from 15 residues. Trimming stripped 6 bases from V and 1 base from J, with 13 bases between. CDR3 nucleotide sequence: TGTGCCAGCAGCCCGCAGGGGTTGAGCAATCAGCCCCAGCATTTT. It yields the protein CASSPQGLSNQPQHF.

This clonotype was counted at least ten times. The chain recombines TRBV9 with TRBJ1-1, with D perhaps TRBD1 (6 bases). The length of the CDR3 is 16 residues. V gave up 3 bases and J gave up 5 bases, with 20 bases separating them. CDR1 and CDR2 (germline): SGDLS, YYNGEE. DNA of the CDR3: TGTGCCAGCAGCGCAGGCTTGAGGGGGGAGGGAACTGAAGCTTTCTTT. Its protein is CASSAGLRGEGTEAFF.